One and the same sample provided the 27 T cell receptor delta chains below, sequenced in a study of Vδ1+ human thymocytes. These receptors' targets are unknown. Sequences come from RNA converted to cDNA by reverse transcription. Pooled V-gene forward primers with one constant-region reverse primer generated the CDR3 amplicons by multiplex PCR. TCRdb repeated clone calling on the multiplex PCR reads with CATT. The sample has about 73,000 delta-chain clones, about 30% seen once. Overall study results and limits: Thymic TRG and TRD repertoires appeared highly polyclonal, with Gaussian CDR3 length distributions.

Sequencing used Vdelta1+ gamma-delta thymocytes from the thymus. Stated subset: FACS-sorted CD3+ TCRalphabeta- TCRVdelta1+ TCRVdelta2- thymocytes. The receptors stem from a boy in the first two years of life who had congenital heart surgery.

The rearrangement uses TRDV1 and TRDJ1; D gene uncertain. V gave up 8 bases and J gave up 0 bases, with 25 bases separating them. Germline V gives CDR1 TSWWSYY, CDR2 QGS. CDR3 size: 18 residues. CDR3 DNA: TGTGCTCTTTGTAACCATATTCCGTTATTTCTGTACACCGATAAACTCATCTTT. Protein: CALCNHIPLFLYTDKLIF.

A few counts support this clone. The chain combines TRDV1 with TRDJ1, with 9 nucleotides matching TRDD3. The V gene's germline CDR1 is TSWWSYY and CDR2 QGS. The CDR3 runs 18 residues. V was pared by 1 base and J by 1 base, with 10 bases of the junction left unmatched. The CDR3 is CALGERQLGDDGTDKLIF. In DNA, the CDR3 is TGTGCTCTTGGGGAACGCCAACTGGGGGACGACGGCACCGATAAACTCATCTTT.

The chain carries TRDV1 and TRDJ1, with D maybe TRDD3 (5 bases). This CDR3 contains 20 residues. CDR1 is TSWWSYY and CDR2 is QGS in the germline V gene. Trimming shortened V by 3 bases and J by 0 bases, and 26 bases separated the two germline ends. DNA of the CDR3: TGTGCTCTTGGGGACCCCAGGGTCGGGGGTAACACCGACAACACCGATAAACTCATCTTT. It codes for CALGDPRVGGNTDNTDKLIF.

The chain joins TRDV1 to TRDJ1, with 8 nucleotides matching TRDD3. V shed 2 bases, J shed 0 bases, and the junction held 23 bases outside the gene matches. Looked up from germline, CDR1 is TSWWSYY and CDR2 is QGS. The CDR3 loop spans 22 amino acids. The CDR3 reads CALGEERALWGYSLMYTDKLIF. The CDR3 DNA reads as TGTGCTCTTGGGGAAGAAAGAGCCCTATGGGGATACTCATTGATGTACACCGATAAACTCATCTTT.

The rearrangement links TRDV1 to TRDJ1; 11 positions agree with TRDD3. The junction had 28 bases not matched to a gene; V was cut back by 7 bases and J by 0 bases. The CDR3 covers 23 residues. Germline CDR1 reads TSWWSYY; CDR2 reads QGS. The CDR3 protein is CALAENKPRELGDIIKYTDKLIF. CDR3 bases: TGTGCTCTTGCCGAAAACAAACCCCGGGAACTGGGGGATATAATAAAGTACACCGATAAACTCATCTTT.

The chain uses TRDV1 and TRDJ1, with D unresolved. The CDR3 covers 18 residues. Germline CDR1 and CDR2: TSWWSYY and QGS. V was clipped by 1 base and J by 0 bases, with 18 bases between them. The CDR3 reads CALGEPGLSPSHTDKLIF. The CDR3 DNA follows: TGTGCTCTTGGGGAACCTGGCTTAAGCCCAAGCCACACCGATAAACTCATCTTT.

V gene TRDV1 combines with J gene TRDJ1; TRDD3 aligns across 13 bases. The CDR3 length is 21 residues. With V trimmed by 0 bases and J by 1 base, 14 bases remained unmatched. Germline V CDR1 and CDR2: TSWWSYY, QGS. The CDR3 nucleotides are TGTGCTCTTGGGGAACTAGGTCCCCCTACTGGGGGATACGAGGGCACCGATAAACTCATCTTT. Residues: CALGELGPPTGGYEGTDKLIF.

This clone was observed a handful of times. V gene TRDV1 combines with J gene TRDJ1, with 11 bases matching TRDD3. Germline V gene lookup returns CDR1 TSWWSYY and CDR2 QGS. V shed 2 bases, J shed 0 bases, and the junction held 8 bases outside the gene matches. This CDR3 spans 18 amino acids. CDR3 bases: TGTGCTCTTGGGGAAGGTCCTGGGGGATACCCGTACACCGATAAACTCATCTTT. Translating gives CALGEGPGGYPYTDKLIF.

This clone has only a few counts. The chain employs TRDV1 and TRDJ1; 9 bases align to TRDD3. J lost 3 bases, V lost 3 bases, and 26 bases had no gene match. CDR1 and CDR2 from the germline V gene are TSWWSYY and QGS. The CDR3 runs 22 residues. This CDR3 is CALGEINAKSSFHWGTPDKLIF. CDR3 nucleotide sequence: TGTGCTCTTGGGGAGATAAACGCAAAGTCTTCATTTCACTGGGGGACACCCGATAAACTCATCTTT.

This clone was seen more than once but under ten times. The gene calls are TRDV1 and TRDJ1; 10 bases line up with TRDD3. This CDR3 is built from 21 residues. Germline V gene data show CDR1 as TSWWSYY and CDR2 as QGS. Trimming removed 1 base from V and 2 bases from J; junction bases left unmatched: 19. The CDR3 loop is CALGEPLPNRGRLGDTDKLIF. In DNA form, the CDR3 reads TGTGCTCTTGGGGAACCTCTCCCAAACCGGGGGCGACTGGGGGATACCGATAAACTCATCTTT.

The rearrangement joins TRDV1 to TRDJ1; 11 positions agree with TRDD3. The trim removed 0 bases at V and 0 bases at J, leaving 15 bases unmatched. The CDR3 loop spans 21 amino acids. Germline CDR1 reads TSWWSYY; CDR2 reads QGS. CDR3: CALGELPSLWGIRPYTDKLIF. The CDR3 DNA follows: TGTGCTCTTGGGGAACTTCCTTCGTTGTGGGGGATACGGCCTTACACCGATAAACTCATCTTT.

With regard to this clone: Other DNA sequences from this sample encode an identical CDR3 as well. The gene calls are TRDV1 and TRDJ1; no clear D. The germline CDR1 and CDR2 sequences are TSWWSYY and QGS. This CDR3 contains 18 residues. V gave up 3 bases and J gave up 1 base, with 21 bases separating them. Here the CDR3 reads CALGDPAPTPLPTDKLIF. CDR3 nucleotide sequence: TGTGCTCTTGGGGATCCAGCTCCCACCCCATTGCCCACCGATAAACTCATCTTT.

This clone has just one count. The rearrangement uses TRDV1 and TRDJ1; 12 nucleotides agree with TRDD3. Trimming at V came to 5 bases and at J to 1 base, leaving 47 bases not matched to a gene. Germline lookup yields CDR1 TSWWSYY and CDR2 QGS. This CDR3 spans 30 amino acids. CDR3: CALGPPTPPSAYPGYLAYWGILESTDKLIF. The CDR3, as DNA: TGTGCTCTTGGGCCTCCCACCCCCCCCTCGGCCTACCCTGGCTACCTGGCTTACTGGGGGATACTAGAGAGCACCGATAAACTCATCTTT.

This clone was seen at least ten times. This sequence joins TRDV2 and TRDJ1, with 7 positions matching TRDD3. This CDR3 contains 18 residues. Looked up from germline, CDR1 is GEAIGNYY and CDR2 is EKD. V gave up 0 bases and J gave up 2 bases; unmatched junction bases: 14. This chain's CDR3 is CACDTARLGGGSTDKLIF. DNA of the CDR3: TGTGCCTGTGACACCGCGAGGCTGGGCGGGGGATCTACCGATAAACTCATCTTT.

Only a few counts were recorded for this clone. The chain recombines TRDV1 with TRDJ1; TRDD3 matches at 10 bases. CDR3 length: 17 residues. Trimming cost V 5 bases and J 2 bases; bases outside gene matches: 11. CDR1 and CDR2 from the germline V gene are TSWWSYY and QGS. The CDR3 region has the DNA TGTGCTCTTGGGAAGGGTATCTGGGGGATAGGAACCGATAAACTCATCTTT. This encodes CALGKGIWGIGTDKLIF.

The genes are TRDV1 and TRDJ1, with TRDD3 matching 8 bases. Germline assignment: CDR1 TSWWSYY and CDR2 QGS. V dropped 0 bases and J dropped 1; count of bases not matched to a gene: 19. The CDR3 totals 21 residues. As DNA, the CDR3 is TGTGCTCTTGGGGAACTCAGCCCGCAGAGGGATACGTTCAGCCTCACCGATAAACTCATCTTT. Protein product: CALGELSPQRDTFSLTDKLIF.

The V gene is TRDV1, the J gene TRDJ1; 9 bases are shared with TRDD3. Germline CDR1 reads TSWWSYY; CDR2 reads QGS. The CDR3 sequence is 19 residues long. Trimming took 1 base from V and 0 from J; bases not matched to a gene: 12. CDR3 in DNA: TGTGCTCTTGGGGAACCCAACTGGGGGACCCAGGCCCACACCGATAAACTCATCTTT. It translates to CALGEPNWGTQAHTDKLIF.

The gene calls are TRDV1 and TRDJ1; tentative D call: TRDD2 (5 bases). The V gene lost 7 bases and the J gene lost 0 bases, with 27 bases spanning the gap. Germline lookup yields CDR1 TSWWSYY and CDR2 QGS. The CDR3 totals 19 residues. The CDR3 loop reads CALVPLLASPTAHTDKLIF. CDR3 nucleotides: TGTGCTCTTGTGCCCCTACTAGCCTCCCCAACGGCCCACACCGATAAACTCATCTTT.

A note on this clone: One end of the junction is discordant with germline, which a read error may explain. The chain links TRDV2 to TRDJ1; 12 bases line up with TRDD3. The CDR3 has 18 amino acids. Germline V gives CDR1 GEAIGNYY, CDR2 EKD. The CDR3 DNA reads as TGTGCCTGTGCCACCGGTCTGGGGGATACGGGGCACACCGATAAACTCATCTTT. Encoded protein: CACATGLGDTGHTDKLIF.

This clone was observed once. The rearrangement joins TRDV2 to TRDJ1; D not certain. This CDR3 is built from 13 residues. V lost 5 bases and J 1 base, leaving 10 bases between the germline ends. CDR1 and CDR2 from the germline V gene are GEAIGNYY and EKD. CDR3 amino acids: CACGEALTDKLIF. CDR3 bases: TGTGCCTGTGGGGAAGCTCTCACCGATAAACTCATCTTT.

The V call is TRDV1, the J call TRDJ1, with TRDD3 matching over 10 bases. V lost 6 bases to trimming and J lost 2 bases; unmatched junction nucleotides: 12. This CDR3 comprises 17 residues. CDR1 and CDR2 (germline): TSWWSYY, QGS. CDR3 protein: CALGHTYWGIFTDKLIF. The DNA of the CDR3 is TGTGCTCTTGGCCACACTTACTGGGGGATCTTTACCGATAAACTCATCTTT.

The rearrangement uses TRDV1 and TRDJ1; TRDD3 aligns across 13 bases. Germline values: CDR1 TSWWSYY, CDR2 QGS. The CDR3 extends over 24 amino acids. The V and J ends lost 0 bases and 8 bases, in that order; junction bases with no gene match: 30. CDR3: CALGELPMSYRYVLGDTGPGKLIF. The CDR3 nucleotides read TGTGCTCTTGGGGAACTCCCCATGTCCTACCGGTACGTACTGGGGGATACGGGACCCGGGAAACTCATCTTT.

The rearrangement uses TRDV1 and TRDJ1; 8 positions match TRDD3. Germline V lookup: CDR1 TSWWSYY, CDR2 QGS. The CDR3 is 22 amino acids. V was pared by 3 bases and J by 1 base, with 25 bases of the junction left unmatched. The CDR3 DNA reads TGTGCTCTTGGGGAGACGACCTGCCTTCCCGAGTTTACTGGGGATACCACCGATAAACTCATCTTT. Amino acids: CALGETTCLPEFTGDTTDKLIF.

V is TRDV1 and J is TRDJ1, with D unresolved. Germline values: CDR1 TSWWSYY, CDR2 QGS. The length of the CDR3 is 17 residues. V was shortened by 0 bases and J by 12 bases, with 26 bases between the two germline ends. The CDR3: CALGELLYNGAGGIFIF. The CDR3 DNA is TGTGCTCTTGGGGAACTCCTCTACAACGGTGCTGGAGGAATATTCATCTTT.

The chain employs TRDV1 and TRDJ1, with TRDD3 identical over 9 bases. This CDR3 has 27 amino acids. Germline V CDR1 and CDR2: TSWWSYY, QGS. Germline trimming cut 3 bases from V and 5 bases from J; bases unmatched to any gene: 43. CDR3 amino acids: CALGEAPVLTSHLLLGDFKTPLDKLIF. CDR3 DNA: TGTGCTCTTGGGGAGGCGCCGGTTTTGACATCCCACCTTCTACTGGGGGACTTCAAAACCCCGTTAGATAAACTCATCTTT.

The chain links TRDV1 to TRDJ1; 7 bases agree with TRDD3. CDR1 is TSWWSYY, CDR2 QGS, per germline. CDR3 length: 20 amino acids. V lost 4 bases, J lost 4 bases, and 24 bases stayed unmatched. In DNA form, the CDR3 reads TGTGCTCTTGGGGCCACAAACCCGCCTTGCCGGGGAGGATACGGCGATAAACTCATCTTT. Amino acids: CALGATNPPCRGGYGDKLIF.

The chain joins TRDV1 to TRDJ1; 10 bases are a match to TRDD3. This CDR3 is 20 amino acids long. Germline V lookup: CDR1 TSWWSYY, CDR2 QGS. Germline trimming cut 3 bases from V and 2 bases from J; bases unmatched to any gene: 18. The CDR3 DNA sequence: TGTGCTCTTGGGGAGGATAAAGGGTCGTACTGGGGGATCCTGACCGATAAACTCATCTTT. Its protein is CALGEDKGSYWGILTDKLIF.